Listed below are T cell receptor beta chains from one sample, sequenced in a study of T cells after posttransplantation cyclophosphamide. Clones were read by immunoSEQ multiplex PCR, and TCRdb kept only the in-frame ones, dropping some. Of about 66,000 clones listed, 90% to 95% are singletons. The sample comprised PBMCs. These receptors were taken from a woman younger than 45 in good health and a related stem cell transplant donor. CDR3s include the opening cysteine and the closing phenylalanine or tryptophan. D genes are given only for firm matches. Clone size is stated in some rows and not others, as once, few, many or a class when expanded.

NA TRBJ2-7 NA TRBV7-2 CASSFTTGDREQYF TGTGCCAGCAGCTTTACTACGGGGGATCGCGAGCAGTACTTC
NA TRBJ2-5 NA TRBV2 CASRGWETQYF TGTGCCAGCAGGGGTTGGGAGACCCAGTACTTC
NA TRBJ1-1 NA TRBV30 CAWSRGENTEAFF TGTGCCTGGAGTAGGGGGGAGAACACTGAAGCTTTCTTT
NA TRBJ1-2 TRBD1 TRBV19 CASSTRQGENYGYTF TGTGCCAGTAGTACCCGACAGGGGGAGAACTATGGCTACACCTTC
NA TRBJ1-1 NA TRBV7-9 CASSSTSGTRMNTEAFF TGTGCCAGCAGCTCAACCTCCGGGACGCGGATGAACACTGAAGCTTTCTTT
NA TRBJ2-1 NA TRBV7-2 CASSLVEGYEQFF TGTGCCAGCAGCTTGGTCGAGGGCTATGAGCAGTTCTTC
NA TRBJ2-7 TRBD1 TRBV4-1 CASSQLPRDRGHEQYF TGCGCCAGCAGCCAGCTGCCCCGGGACAGGGGCCACGAGCAGTACTTC
NA TRBJ2-5 TRBD1 TRBV5-6 CASSYDRVGETQYF TGTGCCAGCAGTTATGACAGGGTAGGAGAGACCCAGTACTTC
NA TRBJ2-5 TRBD1 TRBV7-9 CASSSGQGGQETQYF TGTGCCAGCAGCTCAGGACAGGGCGGGCAAGAGACCCAGTACTTC
NA TRBJ2-3 TRBD2 TRBV5-4 CASSLAGGKADTQYF TGTGCCAGCAGCCTCGCGGGGGGCAAGGCAGATACGCAGTATTTT
NA TRBJ1-2 NA TRBV6-1 CASSEAAAYGYTF TGTGCCAGCAGTGAAGCGGCAGCCTATGGCTACACCTTC
NA TRBJ2-7 NA TRBV11-2 CASSLEYEQYF TGTGCCAGCAGCCTCGAATACGAGCAGTACTTC
NA TRBJ2-5 TRBD1 TRBV25-1 CASSDPRTGQETQYF TGTGCCAGCAGTGATCCCCGGACAGGGCAAGAGACCCAGTACTTC
NA TRBJ2-1 NA TRBV4-3 CASSQDSPGVSYNEQFF TGCGCCAGCAGCCAAGATAGTCCCGGGGTCTCCTACAATGAGCAGTTCTTC
NA TRBJ2-3 NA TRBV18 CASSPRGGGATDTQYF TGTGCCAGCTCACCACGGGGAGGAGGAGCCACAGATACGCAGTATTTT
NA TRBJ1-1 NA TRBV11-2 CASSFQKDTEAFF TGTGCCAGCAGCTTTCAAAAGGACACTGAAGCTTTCTTT
NA TRBJ2-3 TRBD2 TRBV10-3 CAISLGTSGTDTQYF TGTGCCATCAGCTTAGGGACTAGCGGGACAGATACGCAGTATTTT
NA TRBJ1-1 TRBD1 TRBV28 CASSPGTGTEAFF TGTGCCAGCAGTCCCGGGACAGGGACCGAAGCTTTCTTT
NA TRBJ1-1 NA TRBV28 CASMLSQGGTLKAFF TGTGCCAGCATGCTATCGCAGGGAGGGACCCTAAAAGCTTTCTTT
NA TRBJ2-5 NA TRBV14 CASSRTGSVAQGTQYF TGTGCCAGCAGCCGAACAGGGTCCGTGGCCCAGGGGACCCAGTACTTC
NA TRBJ1-2 TRBD1 TRBV6-5 CASSYVGTDGYTF TGTGCCAGCAGTTACGTCGGGACAGATGGCTACACCTTC
NA TRBJ1-2 NA TRBV15 CATSRDRTGQIANYGYTF TGTGCCACCAGCAGAGATAGGACCGGGCAGATTGCTAACTATGGCTACACCTTC
NA TRBJ1-2 NA TRBV5-1 CASSNGQMNYGYTF TGCGCCAGCAGCAACGGACAGATGAACTATGGCTACACCTTC
NA TRBJ1-5 NA TRBV19 CASSSSGVRQPQHF TGTGCCAGTAGTTCTTCAGGGGTTCGTCAGCCCCAGCATTTT
NA TRBJ1-4 NA TRBV6-1 CASSGVGATNEKLFF TGTGCCAGCAGTGGGGTCGGGGCAACTAATGAAAAACTGTTTTTT
NA TRBJ2-1 TRBD1 TRBV5-1 CASSLMATGDEQFF TGCGCCAGCAGCTTAATGGCTACAGGGGATGAGCAGTTCTTC
NA TRBJ2-7 NA TRBV4-1 CASSGQVLTTYEQYF TGCGCCAGCAGCGGCCAGGTCCTAACCACCTACGAGCAGTACTTC
NA TRBJ1-1 NA TRBV2 CASSLNEAFF TGTGCCAGCAGTTTAAATGAAGCTTTCTTT
NA TRBJ2-7 NA TRBV4-2 CASSQAVTSPYEQYF TGTGCCAGCAGCCAAGCTGTGACTTCCCCCTACGAGCAGTACTTC
once TRBJ1-1 NA TRBV5-5 CASSFDELEAFF TGTGCCAGCAGCTTTGATGAACTGGAAGCTTTCTTT
NA TRBJ2-2 TRBD1 TRBV4-1 CASSQVFRQGNGELFF TGCGCCAGCAGCCAAGTTTTCCGACAGGGCAACGGGGAGCTGTTTTTT
NA TRBJ2-5 NA TRBV5-4 CASSLPTSPETQYF TGTGCCAGCAGCCTCCCGACTAGTCCGGAGACCCAGTACTTC
NA TRBJ2-3 NA TRBV27 CASSSHSPRDTQYF TGTGCCAGCAGTTCGCACAGCCCTCGGGATACGCAGTATTTT
NA TRBJ1-1 NA TRBV6-1 CASGRGVNTEAFF TGTGCCAGCGGTAGAGGGGTGAACACTGAAGCTTTCTTT
NA TRBJ2-3 NA TRBV30 CAWSIGADTQYF TGTGCCTGGAGTATCGGGGCAGATACGCAGTATTTT